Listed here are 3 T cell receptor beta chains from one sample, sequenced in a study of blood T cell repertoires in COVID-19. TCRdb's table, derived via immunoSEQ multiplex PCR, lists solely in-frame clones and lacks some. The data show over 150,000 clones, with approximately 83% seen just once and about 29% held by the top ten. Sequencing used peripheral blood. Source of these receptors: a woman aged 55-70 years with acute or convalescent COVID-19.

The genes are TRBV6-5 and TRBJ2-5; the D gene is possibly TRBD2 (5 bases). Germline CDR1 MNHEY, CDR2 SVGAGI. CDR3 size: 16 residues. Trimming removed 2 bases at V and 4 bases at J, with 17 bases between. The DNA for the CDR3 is TGTGCCAGCAGTTACGGGCTAAGCCTAGCAGGAGAGACCCAGTACTTC. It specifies CASSYGLSLAGETQYF.

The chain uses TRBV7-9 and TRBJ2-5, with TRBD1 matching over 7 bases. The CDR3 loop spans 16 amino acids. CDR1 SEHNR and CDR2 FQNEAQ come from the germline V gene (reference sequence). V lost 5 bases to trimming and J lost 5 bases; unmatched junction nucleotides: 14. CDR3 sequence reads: CASSHRTGAFEETQYF. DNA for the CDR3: TGTGCCAGCAGCCATCGAACAGGGGCATTTGAGGAGACCCAGTACTTC.

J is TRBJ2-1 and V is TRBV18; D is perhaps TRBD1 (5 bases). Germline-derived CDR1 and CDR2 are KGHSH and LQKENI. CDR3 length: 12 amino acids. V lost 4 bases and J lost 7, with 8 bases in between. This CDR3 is CASSLDSNEQFF. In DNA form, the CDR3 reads TGTGCCAGCTCACTTGACAGTAATGAGCAGTTCTTC.